What follows is one TCR beta chain and its context. This sample is drawn from a study of blood T cell repertoires in COVID-19. Study summary: There were acute and convalescent COVID-19 samples, and they came from the United States, Italy and Spain.

The germline gives CDR1 LNHDA, CDR2 SQIVND (reference sequence). With 3 bases removed from V and 5 bases from J, the gap between germline ends came to 13 bases. The CDR3 runs 15 residues. Repertoires were generated with immunoSEQ multiplex PCR, while TCRdb's copy carries only in-frame clones and drops some. The sample has tens of thousands of clones, around 89% seen once. The sample was peripheral blood. V gene TRBV19 combines with J gene TRBJ2-2; D is perhaps TRBD2 (6 bases). The source of this sequence is a woman at least 80 years old with active COVID-19. The CDR3 DNA reads TGTGCCAGTAGTATGGGGGGTAGGCCAACCGGGGAGCTGTTTTTT. Protein sequence: CASSMGGRPTGELFF.